This T cell receptor (beta chain) appears in the sequencing data of a study of blood T cell dynamics during melanoma immunotherapy. The time point: pre-treatment baseline. CDR1 is SGHRS and CDR2 is YFSETQ in the germline V gene. The CDR3 runs 14 residues. Trimming took 0 bases from V and 0 from J, leaving 7 bases between them. Generated by immunoSEQ multiplex PCR, the TCRdb table keeps only in-frame clones and is missing some. Altogether about 11,000 clones are present, 84% being singletons, with the ten largest covering roughly 15%. This sequence was found in a human donor with melanoma. Sequencing used blood, obtained from a patient treated with checkpoint blockade. V and J are TRBV5-1 and TRBJ2-7; D uncertain. The CDR3 region is CASSLAEVSYEQYF. The CDR3 nucleotides are TGCGCCAGCAGCTTGGCCGAGGTCTCCTACGAGCAGTACTTC.